What follows are 2 T cell receptor beta chains derived from one specimen sequenced in a study of T cells of healthy individuals. TCRdb re-derived calls from the 5' RACE reads in MiXCR, one entry per CDR3 protein. This table has approximately 89,000 distinct CDR3 sequences, approximately 4.8% appearing once. The receptors derive from a female donor in good health.

This chain links TRBV6-1 with TRBJ1-2; D call uncertain. CDR1 MNHNS and CDR2 SASEGT come from the germline V gene. There are 15 residues in the CDR3. V gave up 3 bases and J gave up 8 bases, with 19 bases separating them. CDR3 bases: TGTGCCAGCAGTGAGATAGGAGTCCAGACCACAGGCTACACCTTC. This encodes CASSEIGVQTTGYTF.

This clonotype was found many times. The J gene is TRBJ2-2, the V gene TRBV2; D gene ambiguous. Germline assignment: CDR1 SNHLY and CDR2 FYNNEI. Trimming removed 1 base from V and 3 bases from J, with 9 bases in between. The CDR3 loop spans 15 amino acids. This chain's CDR3 is CASSEEVVDTGELFF. Written as DNA, the CDR3 is TGTGCCAGCAGTGAAGAAGTGGTTGACACCGGGGAGCTGTTTTTT.